This T cell receptor (beta chain) was sequenced during a study of regulatory T cells in long-lasting Graves disease. Broader study findings: Persistent Graves' patients showed reduced TCR diversity versus newly diagnosed patients. Persistent disease favored TRBV28, TRBJ1-2 and TRBJ2-5.

Time point indicated: newly diagnosed GD, antithyroid drugs for less than 3 months. Isolated PBMC RNA provided the starting material for the TCR library. The V end was cut by 4 bases, the J end by 0 bases, with 11 bases between. Germline V gene sequence: CDR1 SQVTM, CDR2 ANQGSEA. The CDR3 sequence is 14 residues long. This clonotype came up a few times. What it recognizes is unknown. Investigators prepared the TCR beta libraries by applying iRepertoire HTBI primers and Arm-PCR of CDR3 regions. A single record per CDR3 protein comes from TCRdb applying MiXCR to the multiplex PCR reads. The sample includes hundreds of thousands of distinct CDR3 sequences, less than 20% of them seen just once. This sample was shared with a second study, whose subject was T cells in Graves' hyperthyroidism and ophthalmopathy. Turning to that study: Most clonotypes expanded in the thyroid (above 0.001) were also present in blood.

The sequence derives from a woman in her twenties or thirties with Graves disease. This chain connects TRBV29-1 to TRBJ2-3; tentatively, D is TRBD1 (5 bases). The sequences come from peripheral blood mononuclear cells (PBMCs), collected at new diagnosis, from a patient treated with antithyroid drugs. The CDR3 DNA sequence: TGCAGCGTTGTTAACAGGATAAGCACAGATACGCAGTATTTT. As protein: CSVVNRISTDTQYF.